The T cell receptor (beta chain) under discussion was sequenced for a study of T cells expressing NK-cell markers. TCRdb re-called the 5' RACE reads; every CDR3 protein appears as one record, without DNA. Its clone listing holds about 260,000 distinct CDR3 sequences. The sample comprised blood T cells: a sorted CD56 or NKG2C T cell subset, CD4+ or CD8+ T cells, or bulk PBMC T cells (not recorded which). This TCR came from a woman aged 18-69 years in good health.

The CDR3 region is CASKAVPSTDTQYF. V usage is TRBV10-2 and J usage is TRBJ2-3. The CDR3 is made up of 14 amino acids. Per the germline V gene, CDR1 is WSHSY and CDR2 is SAAADI.